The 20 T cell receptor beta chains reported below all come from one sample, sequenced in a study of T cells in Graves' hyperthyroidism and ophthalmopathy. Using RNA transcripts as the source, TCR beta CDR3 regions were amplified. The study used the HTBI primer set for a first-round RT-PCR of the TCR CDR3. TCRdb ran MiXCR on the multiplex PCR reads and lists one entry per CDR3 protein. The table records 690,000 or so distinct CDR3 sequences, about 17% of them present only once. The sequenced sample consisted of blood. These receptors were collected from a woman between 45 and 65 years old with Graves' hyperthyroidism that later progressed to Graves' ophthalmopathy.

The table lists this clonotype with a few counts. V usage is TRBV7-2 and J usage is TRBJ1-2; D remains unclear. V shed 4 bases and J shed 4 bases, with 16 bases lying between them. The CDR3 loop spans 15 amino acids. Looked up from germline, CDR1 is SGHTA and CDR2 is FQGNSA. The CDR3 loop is CASSSPGSRLYGYTF. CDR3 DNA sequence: TGTGCCAGCAGCTCACCGGGGAGCCGCCTCTATGGCTACACCTTC.

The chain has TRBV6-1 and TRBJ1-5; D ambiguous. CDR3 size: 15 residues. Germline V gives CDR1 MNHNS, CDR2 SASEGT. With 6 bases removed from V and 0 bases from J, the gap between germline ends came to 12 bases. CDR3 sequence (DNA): TGTGCCAGCAGCCCCGACCTTTATAGCAATCAGCCCCAGCATTTT. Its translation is CASSPDLYSNQPQHF.

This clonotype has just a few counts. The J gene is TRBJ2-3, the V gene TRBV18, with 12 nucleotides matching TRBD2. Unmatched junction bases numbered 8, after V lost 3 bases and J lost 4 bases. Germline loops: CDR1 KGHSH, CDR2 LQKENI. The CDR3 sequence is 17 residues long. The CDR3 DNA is TGTGCCAGCTCACCGAGAGGACTAGCGGGGAGGTCAGATACGCAGTATTTT. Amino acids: CASSPRGLAGRSDTQYF.

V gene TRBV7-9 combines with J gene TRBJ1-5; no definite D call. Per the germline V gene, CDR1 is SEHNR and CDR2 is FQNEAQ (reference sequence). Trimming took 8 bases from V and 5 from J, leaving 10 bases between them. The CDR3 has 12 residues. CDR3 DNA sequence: TGTGCCAGCGGAGGAAGTGATCAGCCCCAGCATTTT. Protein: CASGGSDQPQHF. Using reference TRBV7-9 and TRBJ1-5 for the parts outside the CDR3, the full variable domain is DTGVSQNPRHKITKRGQNVTFRCDPISEHNRLYWYRQTLGQGPEFLTYFQNEAQLEKSRLLSDRFSAERPKGSFSTLEIQRTEQGDSAMYLCASGGSDQPQHFGDGTRLSIL.

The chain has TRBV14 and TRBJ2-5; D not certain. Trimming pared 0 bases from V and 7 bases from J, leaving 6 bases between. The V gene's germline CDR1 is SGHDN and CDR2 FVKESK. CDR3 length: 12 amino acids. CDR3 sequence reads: CASSQEARTQYF. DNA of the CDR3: TGTGCCAGCAGCCAAGAGGCTCGGACCCAGTACTTC.

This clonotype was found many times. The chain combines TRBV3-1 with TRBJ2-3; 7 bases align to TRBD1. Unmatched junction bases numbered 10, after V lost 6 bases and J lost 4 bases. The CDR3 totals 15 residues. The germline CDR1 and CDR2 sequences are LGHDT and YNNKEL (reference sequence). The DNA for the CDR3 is TGTGCCAGCAGACCTACAAGGGGGCTGGCAGATACGCAGTATTTT. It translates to CASRPTRGLADTQYF.

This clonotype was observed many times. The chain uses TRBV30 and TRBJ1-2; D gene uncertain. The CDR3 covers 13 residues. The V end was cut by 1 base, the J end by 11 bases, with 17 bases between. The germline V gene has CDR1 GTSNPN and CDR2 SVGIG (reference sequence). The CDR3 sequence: CAWSDAGFNGYTF. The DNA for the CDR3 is TGTGCCTGGAGTGACGCGGGGTTTAACGGGTACACCTTC.

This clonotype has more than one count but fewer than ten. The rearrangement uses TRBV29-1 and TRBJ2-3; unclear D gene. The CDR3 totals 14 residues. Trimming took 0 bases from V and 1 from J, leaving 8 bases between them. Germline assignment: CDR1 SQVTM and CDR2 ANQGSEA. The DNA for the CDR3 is TGCAGCGTTGAAGATTGGCCAGGCACAGATACGCAGTATTTT. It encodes CSVEDWPGTDTQYF.

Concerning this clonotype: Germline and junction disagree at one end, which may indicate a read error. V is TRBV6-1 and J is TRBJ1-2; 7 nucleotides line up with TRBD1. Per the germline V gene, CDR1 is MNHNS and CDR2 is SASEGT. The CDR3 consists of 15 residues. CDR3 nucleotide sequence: TGTGCCAGCGGTGAGTGGGACAGCGTTCACTATGGCTACACCTTC. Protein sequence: CASGEWDSVHYGYTF.

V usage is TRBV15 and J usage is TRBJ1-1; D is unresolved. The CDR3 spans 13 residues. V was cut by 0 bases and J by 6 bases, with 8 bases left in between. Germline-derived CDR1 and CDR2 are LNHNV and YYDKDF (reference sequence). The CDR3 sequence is CATSRDGVSEAFF. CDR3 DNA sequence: TGTGCCACCAGCAGAGATGGGGTATCTGAAGCTTTCTTT.

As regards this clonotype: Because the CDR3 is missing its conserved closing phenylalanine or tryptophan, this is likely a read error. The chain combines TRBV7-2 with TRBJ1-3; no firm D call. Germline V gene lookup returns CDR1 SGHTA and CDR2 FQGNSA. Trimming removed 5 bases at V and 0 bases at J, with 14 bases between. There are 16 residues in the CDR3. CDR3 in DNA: TGTGCCAGCAGCGCCGGAACATCGATCTCTGGAAACACCATATATTCT. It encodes CASSAGTSISGNTIYS.

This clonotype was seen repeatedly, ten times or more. The CDR3 DNA sequence: TGTGCCACCGGGACAGGGTACGAAAAACTGTTTTTT. Translating it yields CATGTGYEKLFF. This chain uses TRBV2 with TRBJ1-4, with 9 bases matching TRBD1. The V and J ends lost 10 bases and 8 bases, in that order; junction bases with no gene match: 5. The germline V gene has CDR1 SNHLY and CDR2 FYNNEI. There are 12 residues in the CDR3.

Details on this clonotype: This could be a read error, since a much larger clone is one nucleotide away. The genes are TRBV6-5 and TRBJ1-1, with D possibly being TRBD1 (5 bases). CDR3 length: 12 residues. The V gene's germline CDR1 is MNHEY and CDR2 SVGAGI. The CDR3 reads CVSRTMNTEAFF. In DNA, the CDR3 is TGTGTCAGCAGGACAATGAACACTGAAGCTTTCTTT.

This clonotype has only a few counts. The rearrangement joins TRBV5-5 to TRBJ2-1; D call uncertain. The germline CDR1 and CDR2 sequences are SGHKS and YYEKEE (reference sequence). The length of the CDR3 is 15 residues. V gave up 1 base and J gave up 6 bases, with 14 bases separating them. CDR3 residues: CASSLSEQPPNEQFF. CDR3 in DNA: TGTGCCAGCAGCTTGTCGGAACAGCCACCCAATGAGCAGTTCTTC.

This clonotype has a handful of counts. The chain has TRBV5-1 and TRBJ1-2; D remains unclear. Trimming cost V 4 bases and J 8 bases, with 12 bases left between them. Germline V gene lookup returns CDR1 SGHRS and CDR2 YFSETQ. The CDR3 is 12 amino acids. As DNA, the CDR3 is TGCGCCAGCAGCACCCACGGGGAGGGCTACACCTTC. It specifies CASSTHGEGYTF.

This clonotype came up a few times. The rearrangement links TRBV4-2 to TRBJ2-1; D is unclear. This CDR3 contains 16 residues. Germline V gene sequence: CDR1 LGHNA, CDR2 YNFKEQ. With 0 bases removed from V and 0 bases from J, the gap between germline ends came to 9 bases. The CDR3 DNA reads TGTGCCAGCAGCCAAGAGTTAAGGGACTCCTACAATGAGCAGTTCTTC. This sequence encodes CASSQELRDSYNEQFF.

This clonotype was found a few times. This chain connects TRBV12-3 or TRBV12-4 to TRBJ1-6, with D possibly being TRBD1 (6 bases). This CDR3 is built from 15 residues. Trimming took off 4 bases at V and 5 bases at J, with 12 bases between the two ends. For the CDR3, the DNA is TGTGCCAGCAGTTGGGACACGGCTAATAATTCACCCCTCCACTTT. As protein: CASSWDTANNSPLHF.

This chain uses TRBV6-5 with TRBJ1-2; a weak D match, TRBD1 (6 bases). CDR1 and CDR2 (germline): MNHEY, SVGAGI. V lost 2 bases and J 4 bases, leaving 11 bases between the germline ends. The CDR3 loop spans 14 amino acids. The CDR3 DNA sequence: TGTGCCAGCAGTTACGCGTCGGGGGCCTATGGCTACACCTTC. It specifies CASSYASGAYGYTF.

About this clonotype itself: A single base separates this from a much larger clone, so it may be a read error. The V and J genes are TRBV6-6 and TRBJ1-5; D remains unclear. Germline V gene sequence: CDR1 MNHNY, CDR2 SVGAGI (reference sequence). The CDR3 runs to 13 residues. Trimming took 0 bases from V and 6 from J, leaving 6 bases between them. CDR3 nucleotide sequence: TGTGCCAGCAGTTACTCGGACGGTCAGCCCCAGCATTTT. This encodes CASSYSDGQPQHF.

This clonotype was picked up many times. The CDR3 spells CSARVQLNTEAFF. The CDR3, as DNA: TGCAGTGCTAGAGTGCAGCTGAACACTGAAGCTTTCTTT. The chain carries TRBV20-1 and TRBJ1-1; D uncertain. V shed 1 base and J shed 0 bases, with 6 bases lying between them. Per germline, CDR1 DFQATT and CDR2 SNEGSKA (reference sequence). This CDR3 comprises 13 residues.